These 27 T cell receptor beta chains share one sample of origin, sequenced in a study of vaccination and CD4 T cells after COVID-19. These receptors lack a known antigen. The Oncomine TCR Beta short-read assay generated sequence data from the DNA of cultured CD4+ T cells. TCRdb ran MiXCR on the PCR reads and lists one entry per CDR3 protein. The table shows thousands of distinct CDR3 sequences, with around 32% occurring only once. Described treatment: roughly 10-day PBMC culture with coronavirus spike peptide pools or control peptides (ViraFEST assay). Collection of the unexposed donor's CD4+ T cells took place before the COVID-19 pandemic (2011-2018). Material: CD4+ T cells from blood, cultured in vitro. These receptors came from a human donor in good health.

The sample holds a few counts of this clonotype. The V and J genes are TRBV6-5 and TRBJ1-5, with D hard to call. Trimming pared 0 bases from V and 7 bases from J, leaving 16 bases between. This CDR3 contains 16 residues. CDR1 and CDR2 from the germline V gene are MNHEY and SVGAGI. CDR3 residues: CASSYSLQPGGQPQHF. The CDR3 DNA sequence: TGTGCCAGCAGTTACTCGTTACAGCCCGGCGGCCAGCCCCAGCATTTT.

Sample share makes this clonotype medium-sized. At one end the junction does not follow the germline gene, possibly because of a read error. The chain has TRBV7-7 and TRBJ2-1, with 8 bases aligning to TRBD2. The CDR3 covers 17 residues. The germline V gene has CDR1 SSHAT and CDR2 FNYEAQ (reference sequence). CDR3 bases: TGTGCTAGCAGCTTACTTGGAGCGGGGGCCGGTTTAGATGAGCAGTTCTTC. Its protein product is CASSLLGAGAGLDEQFF.

Notes on this clonotype: One junction end disagrees with the germline gene, perhaps due to a read error. The V call is TRBV12-3 or TRBV12-4, the J call TRBJ2-5; the D is unclear. This CDR3 is 17 amino acids long. CDR3 sequence (DNA): TGTGCCAGCAGTTTAGCGGGGTCAGAACTATCCCAAGAGACCCGGTACTTC. Its protein is CASSLAGSELSQETRYF.

The chain is built from TRBV14 and TRBJ1-6, with 8 bases lining up with TRBD1. With 6 bases clipped from V and 10 bases from J, the junction kept 5 bases outside the gene matches. The CDR3 totals 13 residues. CDR1 and CDR2 (germline): SGHDN, FVKESK. This CDR3 is CASSGQGGSPLHF. The CDR3 DNA sequence: TGTGCCAGCAGTGGACAGGGAGGATCACCCCTCCACTTT.

The chain employs TRBV5-1 and TRBJ1-1, with D tentatively TRBD1 (6 bases). This CDR3 is built from 11 residues. V lost 0 bases and J lost 12, with 9 bases in between. Per the germline V gene, CDR1 is SGHRS and CDR2 is YFSETQ. DNA for the CDR3: TGCGCCAGCAGCTTGGAGGGGGGGACTTTCTTT. It encodes CASSLEGGTFF.

This clonotype was counted only a few times. This chain links TRBV7-3 with TRBJ2-3; D not certain. V was shortened by 3 bases and J by 6 bases, with 13 bases between the two germline ends. The CDR3 totals 14 residues. Germline CDR1 is SGHTA and CDR2 is FQGTGA. The CDR3 nucleotides are TGTGCCAGCAGCTTGGGTTGGGCAGAGGATACGCAGTATTTT. This translates into CASSLGWAEDTQYF.

This chain connects TRBV2 to TRBJ1-2; the D is unclear. The CDR3 is made up of 15 amino acids. Germline-derived CDR1 and CDR2 are SNHLY and FYNNEI. The V gene lost 7 bases and the J gene lost 4 bases, with 19 bases spanning the gap. CDR3 in DNA: TGTGCCAGCACCCCAACCCCTGACAAGCTCTATGGCTACACCTTC. Encoded protein: CASTPTPDKLYGYTF.

V and J are TRBV5-6 and TRBJ1-1; D is unresolved. The V and J ends lost 2 bases and 0 bases respectively, with 2 bases between them. The length of the CDR3 is 12 residues. Germline V gene data show CDR1 as SGHDT and CDR2 as YYEEEE. The CDR3 sequence: CASSLLNTEAFF. Here the CDR3 DNA reads TGTGCCAGCAGCTTACTGAACACTGAAGCTTTCTTT.

The chain employs TRBV10-3 and TRBJ2-1, with D perhaps matching TRBD2 (6 bases). This CDR3 spans 11 amino acids. V was shortened by 7 bases and J by 6 bases, with 7 bases between the two germline ends. Germline V gene lookup returns CDR1 ENHRY and CDR2 SYGVKD. The CDR3 DNA reads as TGTGCCATCATGGGGGGCAATGAGCAGTTCTTC. Amino acids: CAIMGGNEQFF.

The chain couples TRBV28 to TRBJ1-1; the match to TRBD1 covers 7 bases. Germline loops: CDR1 MDHEN, CDR2 SYDVKM. The CDR3 runs 14 residues. With 7 bases clipped from V and 0 bases from J, the junction kept 5 bases outside the gene matches. CDR3 protein: CASTSGQLNTEAFF. CDR3 DNA sequence: TGTGCCAGCACTTCGGGACAGTTGAACACTGAAGCTTTCTTT.

This chain links TRBV20-1 with TRBJ2-2, with TRBD1 as a possible D gene (5 bases). CDR1 and CDR2 from the germline V gene are DFQATT and SNEGSKA (reference sequence). Trimming removed 2 bases from V and 3 bases from J, with 16 bases in between. The CDR3 contains 16 residues. The CDR3, as DNA: TGCAGTGCTAGACCTATAGGCAGGGTGGACACCGGGGAGCTGTTTTTT. It codes for CSARPIGRVDTGELFF.

This clonotype showed up just a few times. The chain couples TRBV20-1 to TRBJ2-5, with 9 bases fitting TRBD2. Trimming took 3 bases from V and 5 from J; bases not matched to a gene: 10. The V gene's germline CDR1 is DFQATT and CDR2 SNEGSKA (reference sequence). The CDR3 has 15 amino acids. The CDR3 nucleotides read TGCAGTGCTAGGGGTAGCGGGGGCCTAGATGAGACCCAGTACTTC. Encoded protein: CSARGSGGLDETQYF.

V is TRBV12-3 or TRBV12-4 and J is TRBJ2-3; D uncertain. V lost 4 bases and J 4 bases, leaving 6 bases between the germline ends. The CDR3 length is 12 residues. The CDR3 protein is CASSSRADTQYF. CDR3 DNA: TGTGCCAGCAGTTCTAGAGCAGATACGCAGTATTTT.

The sample holds a few counts of this clonotype. At one boundary the junction diverges from the germline segment, which might be a read error. The chain joins TRBV19 to TRBJ2-5; D uncertain. The CDR3 is 14 amino acids. CDR1 is LNHDA, CDR2 SQIVND, per germline (reference sequence). The CDR3 DNA sequence: TGTGCCAGTAGTGGCCGATCCTTCCAAGAGACCCAGTACTTT. It translates to CASSGRSFQETQYF.

The chain employs TRBV6-1 and TRBJ2-3; 8 bases are a match to TRBD1. Germline V lookup: CDR1 MNHNS, CDR2 SASEGT. The CDR3 extends over 15 amino acids. V dropped 2 bases and J dropped 1; count of bases not matched to a gene: 2. CDR3 in amino acids: CASSETGGRTDTQYF. DNA for the CDR3: TGTGCCAGCAGTGAAACAGGGGGTCGCACAGATACGCAGTATTTT.

This clonotype was seen a handful of times. V usage is TRBV7-9 and J usage is TRBJ1-2; D remains unclear. Germline V gives CDR1 SEHNR, CDR2 FQNEAQ (reference sequence). The CDR3 is 14 residues long. V was trimmed by 5 bases and J by 3 bases, leaving 13 bases between them. CDR3 in DNA: TGTGCCAGCAGCCCCCAAGCGAGCCACTATGGCTACACCTTC. Its translation: CASSPQASHYGYTF.

The sample holds a few counts of this clonotype. This chain connects TRBV20-1 to TRBJ1-5; no clear D. CDR3 length: 12 amino acids. Germline CDR1 reads DFQATT; CDR2 reads SNEGSKA (reference sequence). CDR3 region: CSLGVGNQPQHF. CDR3 DNA sequence: TGCAGCCTGGGAGTGGGAAATCAGCCCCAGCATTTT.

This clonotype came up a few times. The genes are TRBV6-4 and TRBJ1-6; a weak D match, TRBD1 (5 bases). The CDR3 has 18 amino acids. V was trimmed by 2 bases and J by 2 bases, leaving 16 bases between them. Germline CDR1 is MRHNA and CDR2 is SNTAGT. CDR3 sequence (DNA): TGTGCCAGCAGTGACCCGAAGGGGATCGTAACCTATAATTCACCCCTCCACTTT. It codes for CASSDPKGIVTYNSPLHF.

J is TRBJ2-1 and V is TRBV6-1; 8 bases are shared with TRBD2. Germline-derived CDR1 and CDR2 are MNHNS and SASEGT. The CDR3 loop spans 15 amino acids. Trimming cost V 6 bases and J 1 base; bases outside gene matches: 5. DNA for the CDR3: TGTGCCAGCAGGTGGCTAGCGGGTTCCTACAATGAGCAGTTCTTC. Amino acids: CASRWLAGSYNEQFF.

In this sample, this clonotype turned up once. The V gene is TRBV20-1, the J gene TRBJ1-1; D call uncertain. Germline CDR1 is DFQATT and CDR2 is SNEGSKA (reference sequence). Trimming left V 2 bases short and J 10 bases short, with 11 bases between. The CDR3 consists of 11 residues. The DNA of the CDR3 is TGCAGTGCTAGAACCCAGCAAGTAGCTTTCTTT. Translation: CSARTQQVAFF.

CDR3 amino acids: CASSSQSNTEAFF. The CDR3 nucleotides read TGTGCCAGCAGCTCCCAATCGAACACTGAAGCTTTCTTT. J is TRBJ1-1 and V is TRBV7-3; D is ambiguous. The CDR3 is 13 amino acids. Trimming took 4 bases from V and 1 from J, leaving 7 bases between them. CDR1 and CDR2 (germline): SGHTA, FQGTGA.

The chain recombines TRBV19 with TRBJ2-7; no firm D call. Germline CDR1 reads LNHDA; CDR2 reads SQIVND (reference sequence). V was trimmed by 5 bases and J by 3 bases, leaving 17 bases between them. This CDR3 contains 15 residues. Here the CDR3 DNA reads TGTGCCAGTAGTCAGGAGACCCGTCCAATCTACGAGCAGTACTTC. Translation gives CASSQETRPIYEQYF.

This sequence joins TRBV7-9 and TRBJ2-3; 7 nucleotides align to TRBD2. CDR1 SEHNR and CDR2 FQNEAQ come from the germline V gene (reference sequence). V lost 4 bases and J lost 0; bases outside the gene matches: 10. The CDR3 totals 17 residues. CDR3 coding DNA: TGTGCCAGCAGCTCTTGGTGGGGGGGTCAGAGCACAGATACGCAGTATTTT. It yields the protein CASSSWWGGQSTDTQYF.

This clonotype was observed once. The chain combines TRBV7-9 with TRBJ2-7; TRBD1 agrees at 8 bases. The J segment lost 3 bases and the V segment lost 4 bases, leaving 2 bases of the junction unmatched. The CDR3 loop spans 13 amino acids. Per the germline V gene, CDR1 is SEHNR and CDR2 is FQNEAQ (reference sequence). The CDR3 sequence: CASSYDRGYEQYF. CDR3 nucleotide sequence: TGTGCCAGCAGCTACGACAGGGGCTACGAGCAGTACTTC.

This clonotype was counted a single time. The rearrangement uses TRBV6-4 and TRBJ2-3; perhaps D is TRBD1 or TRBD2 (5 bases each). The CDR3 loop spans 14 amino acids. Germline lookup yields CDR1 MRHNA and CDR2 SNTAGT. Between the trimmed V and J ends, which lost 3 bases and 5 bases, there was a span of 12 bases. CDR3 residues: CASSDRGVGDTQYF. The CDR3 DNA reads TGTGCCAGCAGTGATCGAGGGGTGGGAGATACGCAGTATTTT.

The chain uses TRBV12-3 or TRBV12-4 and TRBJ2-1, with D perhaps assigned TRBD1 or TRBD2 (6 bases each). The CDR3 is made up of 11 amino acids. Trimming removed 5 bases at V and 10 bases at J, with 9 bases between. DNA for the CDR3: TGTGCCAGCAGTCGGGGGCGCGAGCAGTTCTTC. Its protein product is CASSRGREQFF.

This clonotype was picked up a small number of times. The chain couples TRBV6-1 to TRBJ2-3; D perhaps matches TRBD1 (5 bases). V shed 6 bases and J shed 0 bases, with 16 bases lying between them. The germline CDR1 and CDR2 sequences are MNHNS and SASEGT. The CDR3 covers 16 residues. The CDR3 reads CASSHPIPGSTDTQYF. For the CDR3, the DNA is TGTGCCAGCAGCCACCCTATTCCAGGGAGCACAGATACGCAGTATTTT.